One and the same sample provided the 14 T cell receptor beta chains below, sequenced in a study of blood T cell repertoires in COVID-19. Sequenced by immunoSEQ multiplex PCR; TCRdb stores in-frame clones only, minus some. The profile shows under 150,000 clones, roughly 84% of them singletons. The sample comprised PBMCs or T cells enriched from blood (not recorded which). These receptors were taken from a woman aged 45-59 years who had been exposed to COVID-19.

The V call is TRBV7-6, the J call TRBJ2-7; TRBD2 is a possible D gene (5 bases). Germline-derived CDR1 and CDR2 are SGHVS and FNYEAQ. V gave up 4 bases and J gave up 3 bases, with 16 bases separating them. This CDR3 contains 15 residues. The CDR3 loop reads CASSSNPQAVYEQYF. CDR3 in DNA: TGTGCCAGCAGCTCTAATCCCCAAGCGGTCTACGAGCAGTACTTC.

V usage is TRBV5-1 and J usage is TRBJ2-2; 11 bases match TRBD2. Germline CDR1 is SGHRS and CDR2 is YFSETQ. Unmatched junction bases numbered 4, after V lost 0 bases and J lost 0 bases. The CDR3 extends over 18 amino acids. CDR3 residues: CASSLVLAGDTNTGELFF. The DNA of the CDR3 is TGCGCCAGCAGCTTGGTACTAGCGGGAGATACGAACACCGGGGAGCTGTTTTTT.

The rearrangement joins TRBV20-1 to TRBJ2-1; possibly TRBD2 for D (5 bases). V was cut by 6 bases and J by 13 bases, with 13 bases left in between. The CDR3 contains 10 residues. Per the germline V gene, CDR1 is DFQATT and CDR2 is SNEGSKA (reference sequence). The CDR3 region is CSAKRVSQFF. The CDR3, as DNA: TGCAGTGCCAAGAGGGTTAGTCAGTTCTTC.

V usage is TRBV10-3 and J usage is TRBJ1-5; 7 bases line up with TRBD1. This CDR3 is 16 amino acids long. The germline V gene encodes CDR1 ENHRY and CDR2 SYGVKD. After removal of 5 bases from V and 1 base from J, the junction contained 8 bases not matched to a gene. CDR3 amino acids: CAISNDRDGSNQPQHF. CDR3 DNA: TGTGCCATCAGTAATGACAGGGATGGAAGCAATCAGCCCCAGCATTTT.

V usage is TRBV21-1 and J usage is TRBJ2-1; TRBD1, the table's D call, was not compared with the DNA. TRBV21-1 is tagged as a pseudogene. The CDR3 runs 16 residues. CDR3 nucleotide sequence: TGTGCCAGCAGCCCTCGACAGGGTAGAAGAGACAATGAGCAGTTCTTC. Protein sequence: CASSPRQGRRDNEQFF.

The gene calls are TRBV4-1 and TRBJ2-7; maybe TRBD2 (7 bases). Trimming removed 1 base from V and 3 bases from J, with 31 bases in between. The germline V gene encodes CDR1 MGHRA and CDR2 YSYEKL. The CDR3 runs 21 residues. In DNA form, the CDR3 reads TGCGCCAGCAGCCAAGCGCAGTACGGGGGGCTAAATCGCCCCCAAGACTACGAGCAGTACTTC. Its translation is CASSQAQYGGLNRPQDYEQYF.

The chain combines TRBV5-1 with TRBJ2-1, with D perhaps TRBD1 (5 bases). Germline lookup yields CDR1 SGHRS and CDR2 YFSETQ. The CDR3 is 15 residues long. The V end lost 0 bases, the J end lost 2 bases, and 9 bases lay between the germline ends. The CDR3 region is CASSLGATAYNEQFF. DNA for the CDR3: TGCGCCAGCAGCTTGGGTGCGACAGCCTACAATGAGCAGTTCTTC.

The V call is TRBV5-1, the J call TRBJ2-3; D ambiguous. In germline, CDR1 is SGHRS, CDR2 YFSETQ. The CDR3 spans 13 residues. The V gene lost 5 bases and the J gene lost 4 bases, with 11 bases spanning the gap. The CDR3 reads CASRWQAADTQYF. For the CDR3, the DNA is TGCGCCAGCAGATGGCAGGCAGCAGATACGCAGTATTTT.

The chain has TRBV9 and TRBJ1-6; D is ambiguous. The germline CDR1 and CDR2 sequences are SGDLS and YYNGEE. The CDR3 extends over 13 amino acids. V lost 9 bases and J 5 bases, leaving 12 bases between the germline ends. The CDR3, as DNA: TGTGCCAAGCCGGGAACAAATAATTCACCCCTCCACTTT. This gives the protein CAKPGTNNSPLHF.

This chain joins TRBV3-1 (or the pseudogene TRBV3-2) and TRBJ2-1; the D is unclear. Per the germline V gene, CDR1 is LGHDT and CDR2 is YNNKEL (reference sequence). Between the trimmed V and J ends, which lost 1 base and 3 bases, there was a span of 10 bases. There are 15 residues in the CDR3. The CDR3 DNA follows: TGTGCCAGCAGCCAAGTCGGTGGTCTCTACAATGAGCAGTTCTTC. Translated: CASSQVGGLYNEQFF.

The rearrangement uses TRBV5-1 and TRBJ1-5; 9 nucleotides align to TRBD1. J lost 6 bases, V lost 5 bases, and 6 bases had no gene match. Germline V CDR1 and CDR2: SGHRS, YFSETQ. The CDR3 length is 14 residues. CDR3 DNA: TGCGCCAGCAGGCCCGGGACAGGGTTTCAGCCCCAGCATTTT. Amino acid sequence: CASRPGTGFQPQHF.

The V call is TRBV11-2, the J call TRBJ2-5; D not resolved. The V end was cut by 5 bases, the J end by 5 bases, with 9 bases between. The CDR3 has 12 residues. Germline CDR1 is SGHAT and CDR2 is FQNNGV. CDR3 loop: CASSPTAETQYF. The DNA for the CDR3 is TGTGCCAGCAGCCCAACTGCGGAGACCCAGTACTTC. Using reference TRBV11-2 and TRBJ2-5 for the parts outside the CDR3, the full variable domain is EAGVAQSPRYKIIEKRQSVAFWCNPISGHATLYWYQQILGQGPKLLIQFQNNGVVDDSQLPKDRFSAERLKGVDSTLKIQPAKLEDSAVYLCASSPTAETQYFGPGTRLLVL.

This chain uses TRBV10-3 with TRBJ2-3; TRBD1 is a possible D gene (6 bases). Germline V gene data show CDR1 as ENHRY and CDR2 as SYGVKD. The CDR3 runs 15 residues. Trimming took 5 bases from V and 2 from J, leaving 14 bases between them. CDR3 sequence reads: CAISRGRGITDTQYF. The CDR3 coding sequence is TGTGCCATCAGTCGGGGCAGGGGCATCACAGATACGCAGTATTTT.

The genes are TRBV6-2 or TRBV6-3 and TRBJ1-5; no clear D. The CDR3 spans 12 residues. Between the trimmed V and J ends, which lost 6 bases and 7 bases, there was a span of 10 bases. Per the germline V gene, CDR1 is MNHEY and CDR2 is SVGEGT. CDR3 protein: CASSHKRQPQHF. CDR3 nucleotide sequence: TGTGCCAGCAGCCACAAAAGACAGCCCCAGCATTTT.